This T cell receptor (beta chain) stems from a study of blood T cell repertoires in COVID-19. On the study more broadly: Acute-phase and convalescent COVID-19 samples originated in the United States, Italy and Spain.

Germline V gene sequence: CDR1 LGHDT, CDR2 YNNKEL (reference sequence). V lost 0 bases to trimming and J lost 2 bases; unmatched junction nucleotides: 1. CDR3 size: 15 residues. TCRdb keeps only in-frame clones here, not all; method: immunoSEQ multiplex PCR. The sample consists of 250,000 to 300,000 clones, around 90% of them appearing once. This sequence joins TRBV3-1 (or the pseudogene TRBV3-2) and TRBJ1-5; 7 bases match TRBD1. The sequenced sample was PBMCs or T cells enriched from blood (not recorded which). This sequence originates from a woman aged 25 to 39 who had recovered from COVID-19. The CDR3 DNA follows: TGTGCCAGCAGCCAAGATGACAGGGGCAATCAGCCCCAGCATTTT. It encodes CASSQDDRGNQPQHF.